This T cell receptor beta chain was recovered during a study of blood T cell repertoires in COVID-19. For the study at large: Whether acute or convalescent, the COVID-19 samples came from the United States, Italy and Spain.

Recruits, aged roughly 18 to 95 years, lived in 24 US areas. Before being deemed recovered, Cohort 3 donors had two negative PCRs, clearance, or symptom resolution. Germline V gene data show CDR1 as SGHDN and CDR2 as FVKESK. V shed 6 bases and J 5 bases; nucleotides not matched to a gene: 16. The CDR3 length is 17 residues. As handled by the study authors: By means of reference gene primer amplification, nucleated cell counts were estimated. Assay used: immunoSEQ multiplex PCR; TCRdb lists only in-frame clones, some missing. V and J calls and clone size are as listed in that table; D and trimming were resolved from the DNA. The table lists under 350,000 clones, 86% of them singletons.

This sequence joins TRBV14 and TRBJ2-5; TRBD2 aligns across 9 bases. The sample comprised PBMCs or T cells enriched from blood (not recorded which). The source is a woman aged 18 to 35 who had recovered from COVID-19. CDR3 coding DNA: TGTGCCAGCAGTCTCCGGGCTAGCGGGAAACTCGACGAGACCCAGTACTTC. Translated: CASSLRASGKLDETQYF. The full variable domain, rest sourced from reference TRBV14 and TRBJ2-5, is EAGVTQFPSHSVIEKGQTVTLRCDPISGHDNLYWYRRVMGKEIKFLLHFVKESKQDESGMPNNRFLAERTGGTYSTLKVQPAELEDSGVYFCASSLRASGKLDETQYFGPGTRLLVL.